This T cell receptor beta chain is drawn from a study of cytomegalovirus exposure and HLA in healthy donors. Across the whole study: Earlier findings included more than 95 million unique TCR beta sequences obtained from 150 million to 200 million T cells. Whole-study results and caveats: In an earlier analysis, in about 530 donors, most V segments appeared productive either ~87% or ~30% of the time. Three chains linked to CMV were shown in vitro to be specific for CMV antigens. HLA alleles showed associations with about 15,000 TCR beta sequences in a later analysis, at a 0.05 false discovery rate.

This clone was observed once. The antigen remains undetermined. PCR primers comprised 60 Vbeta and 13 Jbeta primers. Repertoires were generated with immunoSEQ multiplex PCR, while TCRdb's copy carries only in-frame clones and drops some. The sample has 110,000 to 150,000 clones; about three quarters are singletons. The TCR originated in a woman aged 25 to 39 in good health and CMV-seronegative. Input material: PBMCs.

CDR3 loop: CASSLQASTNEKLFF. The CDR3 bases are TGTGCCAGCAGCCTACAGGCGTCAACTAATGAAAAACTGTTTTTT. The chain is built from TRBV11-2 and TRBJ1-4, with TRBD1 as a possible D gene (5 bases). Germline CDR1 SGHAT, CDR2 FQNNGV. The V gene lost 5 bases and the J gene lost 0 bases, with 10 bases spanning the gap. CDR3 length: 15 amino acids.